A selection of T cell receptor beta chains follows, all from one sample in a study of blood T cell repertoires in COVID-19. Generated by immunoSEQ multiplex PCR, the TCRdb table keeps only in-frame clones and is missing some. The table shows about 280,000 clones, with around 88% occurring only once. Sample: peripheral blood. The receptor set was obtained from a young woman who had recovered from COVID-19. CDR3s include the opening cysteine and the closing phenylalanine or tryptophan. A D gene is named only where the DNA matches it firmly. A clone size is listed for some rows: how often the clone was seen (once, few, many), or a class if it is expanded.

v_gene	abundance	j_gene	d_gene	CDR3nt	CDR3aa
TRBV9	NA	TRBJ1-4	NA	TGTGCCAGCAGCCCCACAGGGATCCTGGGGAGTGAAAAACTGTTTTTT	CASSPTGILGSEKLFF
TRBV2	NA	TRBJ2-1	NA	TGTGCCAGCAGTGAAGGGCGGCGTCTTGACAATGAGCAGTTCTTC	CASSEGRRLDNEQFF
TRBV20-1	NA	TRBJ2-1	NA	TGCAGTGCAACTCCGGGGAATGAGCAGTTCTTC	CSATPGNEQFF
TRBV29-1	few	TRBJ1-1	NA	TGCAGCGTTGAAGGGTCGCGTCCTGAAGCTTTCTTT	CSVEGSRPEAFF
TRBV6-5	NA	TRBJ2-1	NA	TGTGCCAGCAGTCTTTGGACTGGGCGGAATGAGCAGTTCTTC	CASSLWTGRNEQFF
TRBV5-6	NA	TRBJ2-6	NA	TGTGCCAGCAGCTCCTATTCTGGGGCCAACGTCCTGACTTTC	CASSSYSGANVLTF
TRBV29-1	NA	TRBJ2-1	TRBD1	TGCAGCGTGGCAGGAACAGGGGACACCTACAATGAGCAGTTCTTC	CSVAGTGDTYNEQFF
TRBV19	NA	TRBJ2-2	NA	TGTGCCAGTAGGGGCGACGCGAACACCGGGGAGCTGTTTTTT	CASRGDANTGELFF
TRBV3-1/TRBV3-2	NA	TRBJ1-2	TRBD1	TGTGCCAGCAGCCAAGATCGGGCAGGGGGCACAATTAACTATGGCTACACCTTC	CASSQDRAGGTINYGYTF
TRBV18	once	TRBJ2-7	TRBD1	TGTGCCAGCTCATCGACCGTCAAGGGACAGGGCGCCTACGAGCAGTACTTC	CASSSTVKGQGAYEQYF
TRBV6-5	NA	TRBJ1-4	TRBD1	TGTGCCAGCAGTTACCGGGGGCGGGACAGTGAAAAACTGTTTTTT	CASSYRGRDSEKLFF